This T cell receptor beta chain was identified in a study of response to subunit inactivated influenza vaccine. Per germline, CDR1 SGDLS and CDR2 YYNGEE. The ends lost 3 bases at V and 1 base at J; junction bases unmatched: 10. The CDR3 contains 17 residues. MiXCR, run by TCRdb on the RT-PCR reads, gives a single entry per CDR3 protein. The table records about half a million distinct CDR3 sequences, 25% of them present only once. Study-wide points: The authors put forward the suggestion that each seasonal influenza vaccination may bring in only a limited number of new T cells.

Remarks on this clonotype: Its antigen is undetermined.

Sequences were derived from CD4+ T cells sorted from PBMCs, sampled more than 4 days after vaccination. The sequence came from a man between 50 and 59 years old who received an inactivated influenza vaccine. This chain connects TRBV9 to TRBJ1-3, with 7 bases aligning to TRBD1. The CDR3 loop reads CASSAGLVTGSGNTIYF. The CDR3 DNA sequence: TGTGCCAGCAGCGCGGGGCTGGTGACAGGGTCTGGAAACACCATATATTTT.